A selection of T cell receptor beta chains follows, all from one sample in a study of shared clonotypes between healthy human individuals. Generated by immunoSEQ multiplex PCR, the TCRdb table keeps only in-frame clones and is missing some. The repertoire consists of nearly 2 million clones, with about 95% occurring once and the leading ten covering 1.2%. Sequenced: naive CD8+ T cells sorted from blood. Receptor source: a man aged 18 to 35 in good health. Each CDR3 is given with its conserved first and last residue. Each record gives: D gene, J gene, clone size, V gene, CDR3 protein, CDR3 DNA. The D gene is left open where the match is weak. Clone size, where shown, is once, few, many, or a class for clones that have expanded.

D gene: -; J gene: TRBJ2-5; clone size: once; V gene: TRBV5-1; CDR3 protein: CASSSGTYLQETQYF; CDR3 DNA: TGCGCCAGCAGCTCCGGGACGTATCTTCAAGAGACCCAGTACTTC
D gene: -; J gene: TRBJ1-2; clone size: -; V gene: TRBV5-4; CDR3 protein: CASSFLGTNNYGYTF; CDR3 DNA: TGTGCCAGCAGCTTCTTGGGAACCAATAACTATGGCTACACCTTC
D gene: TRBD2; J gene: TRBJ2-1; clone size: -; V gene: TRBV5-5; CDR3 protein: CASSLGLASEQFF; CDR3 DNA: TGTGCCAGCAGCTTAGGACTAGCGTCTGAGCAGTTCTTC
D gene: TRBD1; J gene: TRBJ1-2; clone size: -; V gene: TRBV28; CDR3 protein: CASSLVGTGNYGYTF; CDR3 DNA: TGTGCCAGCAGTTTAGTTGGGACAGGTAACTATGGCTACACCTTC
D gene: -; J gene: TRBJ2-7; clone size: -; V gene: TRBV23-1; CDR3 protein: CASSRPGQGYYEQYF; CDR3 DNA: TGCGCCAGCAGTCGCCCCGGACAAGGCTACTACGAGCAGTACTTC
D gene: TRBD1; J gene: TRBJ2-7; clone size: -; V gene: TRBV6-6; CDR3 protein: CASRPDRESSYEQYF; CDR3 DNA: TGTGCCAGCAGGCCGGACAGGGAATCCTCTTACGAGCAGTACTTC
D gene: -; J gene: TRBJ2-1; clone size: -; V gene: TRBV30; CDR3 protein: CAWSAHSYEQFF; CDR3 DNA: TGTGCCTGGAGTGCACATAGCTATGAGCAGTTCTTC
D gene: TRBD1; J gene: TRBJ1-3; clone size: -; V gene: TRBV27; CDR3 protein: CASSPRTGGYGNTIYF; CDR3 DNA: TGTGCCAGCAGTCCACGGACAGGCGGTTATGGAAACACCATATATTTT
D gene: -; J gene: TRBJ1-2; clone size: -; V gene: TRBV10-2; CDR3 protein: CASSESDEGYTF; CDR3 DNA: TGCGCCAGCAGTGAGTCGGATGAGGGCTACACCTTC
D gene: -; J gene: TRBJ2-5; clone size: -; V gene: TRBV7-6; CDR3 protein: CASSLVVADRQETQYF; CDR3 DNA: TGTGCCAGCAGCTTAGTAGTAGCGGATAGACAAGAGACCCAGTACTTC
D gene: -; J gene: TRBJ1-2; clone size: -; V gene: TRBV7-9; CDR3 protein: CASSLAGSNYGYTF; CDR3 DNA: TGTGCCAGCAGCTTAGCGGGGAGTAACTATGGCTACACCTTC
D gene: TRBD2; J gene: TRBJ2-7; clone size: -; V gene: TRBV7-9; CDR3 protein: CASSLTSGKMNEQYF; CDR3 DNA: TGTGCCAGCAGCTTAACTAGCGGGAAAATGAACGAGCAGTACTTC
D gene: -; J gene: TRBJ1-2; clone size: -; V gene: TRBV7-5; CDR3 protein: CARRDRDSGYTF; CDR3 DNA: TGTGCCAGAAGAGACCGGGACAGTGGCTACACCTTC
D gene: -; J gene: TRBJ1-2; clone size: -; V gene: TRBV19; CDR3 protein: CASWDFYGYTF; CDR3 DNA: TGTGCCAGTTGGGACTTTTATGGCTACACCTTC
D gene: TRBD1; J gene: TRBJ2-7; clone size: -; V gene: TRBV6-1; CDR3 protein: CASEDRVSLEQYF; CDR3 DNA: TGTGCCAGCGAAGACAGGGTCAGTCTCGAGCAGTACTTC
D gene: -; J gene: TRBJ2-1; clone size: -; V gene: TRBV7-9; CDR3 protein: CASSWDINEQFF; CDR3 DNA: TGTGCCAGCAGTTGGGACATCAATGAGCAGTTCTTC
D gene: TRBD2; J gene: TRBJ2-3; clone size: -; V gene: TRBV27; CDR3 protein: CASSLSRGLAGEDTQYF; CDR3 DNA: TGTGCCAGCAGTTTATCTCGAGGACTAGCGGGAGAAGATACGCAGTATTTT
D gene: -; J gene: TRBJ2-6; clone size: -; V gene: TRBV6-5; CDR3 protein: CASGGGPSGANVLTF; CDR3 DNA: TGTGCCAGCGGAGGAGGGCCCTCTGGGGCCAACGTCCTGACTTTC
D gene: -; J gene: TRBJ2-1; clone size: -; V gene: TRBV2; CDR3 protein: CASSGTGLANNEQFF; CDR3 DNA: TGTGCCAGCAGTGGGACGGGACTCGCCAACAATGAGCAGTTCTTC
D gene: -; J gene: TRBJ2-5; clone size: -; V gene: TRBV4-1; CDR3 protein: CASSLLHGAQETQYF; CDR3 DNA: TGCGCCAGCAGCCTGCTCCACGGAGCTCAAGAGACCCAGTACTTC
D gene: -; J gene: TRBJ1-5; clone size: -; V gene: TRBV4-1; CDR3 protein: CASSPDRGNQPQHF; CDR3 DNA: TGCGCCAGCAGTCCGGACAGAGGCAATCAGCCCCAGCATTTT
D gene: -; J gene: TRBJ2-7; clone size: -; V gene: TRBV7-9; CDR3 protein: CASSLIHEQYF; CDR3 DNA: TGTGCCAGCAGCTTAATCCACGAGCAGTACTTC
D gene: TRBD2; J gene: TRBJ2-5; clone size: once; V gene: TRBV11-2; CDR3 protein: CASSLWGGETQYF; CDR3 DNA: TGTGCCAGCAGCTTGTGGGGGGGAGAGACCCAGTACTTC
D gene: -; J gene: TRBJ1-5; clone size: -; V gene: TRBV6-5; CDR3 protein: CASSYSGPDQGPQHF; CDR3 DNA: TGTGCCAGCAGTTACTCGGGGCCAGATCAGGGGCCCCAGCATTTT
D gene: -; J gene: TRBJ2-7; clone size: -; V gene: TRBV9; CDR3 protein: CASSERDSVYDEQYF; CDR3 DNA: TGTGCCAGCAGCGAGCGGGACAGCGTCTACGATGAGCAGTACTTC
D gene: -; J gene: TRBJ2-5; clone size: -; V gene: TRBV7-9; CDR3 protein: CAKQQIGTLPETQYF; CDR3 DNA: TGTGCTAAGCAGCAGATCGGGACTCTGCCCGAGACCCAGTACTTC
D gene: -; J gene: TRBJ2-7; clone size: -; V gene: TRBV9; CDR3 protein: CASSEEGSTYEQYF; CDR3 DNA: TGTGCCAGCAGCGAGGAGGGATCAACCTACGAGCAGTACTTC
D gene: -; J gene: TRBJ2-7; clone size: -; V gene: TRBV5-1; CDR3 protein: CASSLAYQTYEQYF; CDR3 DNA: TGCGCCAGCAGCTTGGCCTACCAAACCTACGAGCAGTACTTC
D gene: -; J gene: TRBJ1-1; clone size: -; V gene: TRBV6-5; CDR3 protein: CASSPAKTEAFF; CDR3 DNA: TGTGCCAGCAGTCCCGCTAAGACTGAAGCTTTCTTT
D gene: -; J gene: TRBJ2-1; clone size: -; V gene: TRBV4-1; CDR3 protein: CASSPDRFSPPNEQFF; CDR3 DNA: TGCGCCAGCAGCCCGGACCGGTTCTCCCCACCCAATGAGCAGTTCTTC
D gene: TRBD2; J gene: TRBJ2-3; clone size: -; V gene: TRBV7-2; CDR3 protein: CASSSPRGVTDTQYF; CDR3 DNA: TGTGCCAGCAGCTCCCCGCGGGGGGTCACAGATACGCAGTATTTT
D gene: TRBD2; J gene: TRBJ2-7; clone size: -; V gene: TRBV7-8; CDR3 protein: CASSLTSGSQRQYF; CDR3 DNA: TGTGCCAGCAGCTTAACTAGCGGGAGTCAGAGGCAGTACTTC
D gene: -; J gene: TRBJ1-1; clone size: -; V gene: TRBV18; CDR3 protein: CASSPTGPEAFF; CDR3 DNA: TGTGCCAGCTCACCAACAGGGCCTGAAGCTTTCTTT
D gene: -; J gene: TRBJ1-2; clone size: -; V gene: TRBV27; CDR3 protein: CASSVDWAYGYTF; CDR3 DNA: TGTGCCAGCAGTGTAGATTGGGCCTATGGCTACACCTTC
D gene: -; J gene: TRBJ2-7; clone size: -; V gene: TRBV30; CDR3 protein: CAWSVEQGGYEQYF; CDR3 DNA: TGTGCCTGGAGTGTAGAACAGGGAGGCTACGAGCAGTACTTC
D gene: TRBD1; J gene: TRBJ1-1; clone size: -; V gene: TRBV7-2; CDR3 protein: CASSLVGQGENTEAFF; CDR3 DNA: TGTGCCAGCAGCTTAGTCGGACAGGGAGAGAACACTGAAGCTTTCTTT
D gene: -; J gene: TRBJ2-4; clone size: -; V gene: TRBV15; CDR3 protein: CATSPSVAKNIQYF; CDR3 DNA: TGTGCCACCAGCCCCTCTGTAGCCAAAAACATTCAGTACTTC
D gene: -; J gene: TRBJ2-1; clone size: -; V gene: TRBV11-2; CDR3 protein: CASSLDPWNSYNEQFF; CDR3 DNA: TGTGCCAGCAGCTTAGACCCCTGGAACAGTTACAATGAGCAGTTCTTC
D gene: -; J gene: TRBJ2-3; clone size: -; V gene: TRBV7-6; CDR3 protein: CASSPTVGPGGDTQYF; CDR3 DNA: TGTGCCAGCAGCCCAACAGTGGGGCCCGGGGGAGATACGCAGTATTTT
D gene: -; J gene: TRBJ2-5; clone size: -; V gene: TRBV5-1; CDR3 protein: CASSLDGTGYQETQYF; CDR3 DNA: TGCGCCAGCAGCTTGGACGGCACGGGCTATCAAGAGACCCAGTACTTC
D gene: -; J gene: TRBJ2-1; clone size: -; V gene: TRBV7-5; CDR3 protein: CARSLGSTGVEYNEQFF; CDR3 DNA: TGTGCCAGAAGCTTAGGGTCCACAGGAGTCGAATACAATGAGCAGTTCTTC